These 5 T cell receptor beta chains were sequenced from one sample in a study of shared clonotypes between healthy human individuals. Generated by immunoSEQ multiplex PCR, the TCRdb table keeps only in-frame clones and is missing some. The repertoire holds 2.3 million or so clones, with over 90% as singletons. Sequencing input: naive CD4+ T cells from PBMCs. Subset in this sample: CD45RA+ positively selected. The receptors derive from a man younger than 35 in good health. Some clones in this sample may be carry-over from other donors' samples.

The V and J genes are TRBV2 and TRBJ2-3; 11 nucleotides agree with TRBD1. The CDR3 runs to 16 residues. V lost 5 bases and J lost 3; bases outside the gene matches: 7. CDR1 and CDR2 from the germline V gene are SNHLY and FYNNEI. The CDR3 DNA reads TGTGCCAGCAGTAGAGGACAGGGGGCAGGGACAGATACGCAGTATTTT. This gives the protein CASSRGQGAGTDTQYF.

The chain uses TRBV19 and TRBJ2-2; TRBD2 matches at 11 bases. Losses at the gene ends were 8 bases for V and 6 bases for J; bases not matched to a gene: 5. Germline lookup yields CDR1 LNHDA and CDR2 SQIVND (reference sequence). The CDR3 extends over 14 amino acids. CDR3 bases: TGTGCCAGTGCTAGCGGGAGGATGGCCGGGGAGCTGTTTTTT. This gives the protein CASASGRMAGELFF. The entire variable domain, with the rest obtained from reference TRBV19 and TRBJ2-2, is as follows: DGGITQSPKYLFRKEGQNVTLSCEQNLNHDAMYWYRQDPGQGLRLIYYSQIVNDFQKGDIAEGYSVSREKKESFPLTVTSAQKNPTAFYLCASASGRMAGELFFGEGSRLTVL.

The chain joins TRBV2 to TRBJ2-5; 9 positions agree with TRBD2. This CDR3 is 15 amino acids long. Germline lookup yields CDR1 SNHLY and CDR2 FYNNEI. V lost 5 bases to trimming and J lost 1 base; unmatched junction nucleotides: 5. The DNA for the CDR3 is TGTGCCAGCAGTAATAGCGGGAGCCCCCAAGAGACCCAGTACTTC. This codes for CASSNSGSPQETQYF.

In the case of this clone: Other nucleotide sequences from this sample produce the same CDR3. The chain joins TRBV5-1 to TRBJ1-1; 11 bases match TRBD1. V lost 0 bases to trimming and J lost 4 bases; unmatched junction nucleotides: 2. Germline CDR1 reads SGHRS; CDR2 reads YFSETQ. The CDR3 is 15 amino acids. CDR3 nucleotides: TGCGCCAGCAGCTTGGCCGGGACAGGGGGCACTGAAGCTTTCTTT. It translates to CASSLAGTGGTEAFF.

This clone has a single count. The sample contains more than one DNA sequence encoding this CDR3. This chain links TRBV5-1 with TRBJ1-4, with 7 nucleotides matching TRBD1. With V trimmed by 4 bases and J by 4 bases, 4 bases remained unmatched. Germline V gene sequence: CDR1 SGHRS, CDR2 YFSETQ. This CDR3 has 14 residues. This CDR3 reads CASSLQGGNEKLFF. CDR3 DNA sequence: TGCGCCAGCAGCCTCCAGGGGGGTAATGAAAAACTGTTTTTT.